These 32 T cell receptor beta chains were sequenced from one sample in a study of blood T cells in healthy people across ages. The second PCR ran about 6 to 11 cycles with a sample-barcoded 5' primer and J-beta primers. TCRdb analysed the 5' RACE reads with MiXCR anew, one entry per CDR3 protein. The table records over 750,000 distinct CDR3 sequences, around a quarter of them present only once. A further study also used this sample, focusing on T cells of mothers and their children.

The sequencing input was blood. The receptor set was obtained from a boy aged 10-17 years in good health.

The gene calls are TRBV5-5 and TRBJ2-1; a possible D gene is TRBD2 (6 bases). Germline V lookup: CDR1 SGHKS, CDR2 YYEKEE (reference sequence). This CDR3 spans 15 amino acids. Trimming stripped 2 bases from V and 2 bases from J, with 11 bases between. This CDR3 reads CASSFTSRPYNEQFF. CDR3 DNA sequence: TGTGCCAGCAGCTTTACTAGCAGACCCTACAATGAGCAGTTCTTC.

In its sample, this clonotype was seen many times. This chain uses TRBV27 with TRBJ2-7; 10 nucleotides agree with TRBD1. Losses at the gene ends were 0 bases for V and 2 bases for J; bases not matched to a gene: 1. Per the germline V gene, CDR1 is MNHEY and CDR2 is SMNVEV (reference sequence). This CDR3 has 15 amino acids. Here the CDR3 DNA reads TGTGCCAGCAGTTTATCGGGGACAGGGGCCTACGAGCAGTACTTC. Its protein is CASSLSGTGAYEQYF.

The chain uses TRBV29-1 and TRBJ1-2, with D tentatively TRBD1 (6 bases). The CDR3 totals 13 residues. V was pared by 2 bases and J by 9 bases, with 16 bases between. CDR1 SQVTM and CDR2 ANQGSEA come from the germline V gene. The CDR3 region has the DNA TGCAGCGTTGAACCGACAGGCCAAGTTAGCTACACCTTC. It specifies CSVEPTGQVSYTF.

In its sample, this clonotype was seen a few times. The chain joins TRBV7-3 to TRBJ2-5; TRBD2 aligns across 15 bases. The germline V gene has CDR1 SGHTA and CDR2 FQGTGA. The J segment lost 3 bases and the V segment lost 1 base, leaving 0 bases of the junction unmatched. CDR3 length equals 16 residues. CDR3 bases: TGTGCCAGCAGCTTAAGGACTAGCGGGAGGGAAGAGACCCAGTACTTC. Translation gives CASSLRTSGREETQYF.

V usage is TRBV14 and J usage is TRBJ2-5; a possible D gene is TRBD2 (6 bases). This CDR3 has 16 residues. Per germline, CDR1 SGHDN and CDR2 FVKESK. The germline V and J ends were trimmed by 0 bases and 5 bases, with 16 bases remaining between them. The CDR3: CASSQDITSLRETQYF. DNA for the CDR3: TGTGCCAGCAGCCAAGATATTACTAGCCTTAGGGAGACCCAGTACTTC.

The rearrangement uses TRBV7-2 and TRBJ2-5; D remains unclear. The germline CDR1 and CDR2 sequences are SGHTA and FQGNSA. V lost 0 bases and J 4 bases, leaving 12 bases between the germline ends. CDR3 size: 15 residues. CDR3 DNA: TGTGCCAGCAGCTTAGCAAGGAACAGTGGAGAGACCCAGTACTTC. Amino acids: CASSLARNSGETQYF.

There are a few counts of this clonotype. The chain links TRBV12-5 to TRBJ2-5; D remains ambiguous. The J call is uncertain, as TRBJ2-1 better fits the DNA end. Germline V lookup: CDR1 LGHNT, CDR2 FRNRAP. CDR3 length: 12 residues. In nucleotides, the CDR3 is TGTGCTAGTGGTTTGATCGAGGATGAGCAGTTCTTC. Translated, it gives CASGLIEDEQFF.

The CDR3 reads CSASDSGSSNTQYF. CDR3 DNA: TGCAGTGCTAGTGACAGCGGGAGCTCTAATACGCAGTATTTT. This rearrangement joins TRBV20-1 to TRBJ2-3, with 8 bases aligning to TRBD2. The germline gives CDR1 DFQATT, CDR2 SNEGSKA (reference sequence). The CDR3 loop spans 14 amino acids. V shed 3 bases, J shed 7 bases, and the junction held 9 bases outside the gene matches.

This chain joins TRBV29-1 and TRBJ2-5; D not resolved. The J call may be incorrect, as the DNA end agrees better with TRBJ2-7. The germline V gene has CDR1 SQVTM and CDR2 ANQGSEA. The CDR3 length is 12 residues. The CDR3 bases are TGCAGCGGAATGGACGGCTCCTACGAGCAGTACTTC. Protein product: CSGMDGSYEQYF.

V usage is TRBV20-1 and J usage is TRBJ2-5; TRBD2 agrees at 12 bases. Germline assignment: CDR1 DFQATT and CDR2 SNEGSKA (reference sequence). V lost 2 bases and J lost 5; bases outside the gene matches: 6. CDR3 length: 15 residues. CDR3 sequence (DNA): TGCAGTGCTAGACTACTTGGGACTAGCGGGGAGACCCAGTACTTC. Encoded protein: CSARLLGTSGETQYF.

This clonotype has more than one count but fewer than ten. The chain joins TRBV4-1 to TRBJ2-7; no firm D call. The CDR3 extends over 13 amino acids. Germline V gives CDR1 MGHRA, CDR2 YSYEKL. Trimming cost V 2 bases and J 3 bases, with 8 bases left between them. For the CDR3, the DNA is TGCGCCAGCAGCCAATTTTTAGACTACGAGCAGTACTTC. As protein: CASSQFLDYEQYF.

The chain joins TRBV28 to TRBJ2-5, with 12 bases aligning to TRBD2. The DNA end lines up better with TRBJ2-7; the J call may be wrong. The V gene's germline CDR1 is MDHEN and CDR2 SYDVKM. This CDR3 has 16 residues. CDR3 region: CASSPQGLAGIDEQYF. DNA of the CDR3: TGTGCCAGCAGTCCACAAGGACTAGCGGGAATCGACGAGCAGTACTTC.

The chain has TRBV5-8 and TRBJ2-1, with 7 bases matching TRBD1. The ends lost 2 bases at V and 0 bases at J; junction bases unmatched: 8. Looked up from germline, CDR1 is SGHTS and CDR2 is YDEGEE. This CDR3 has 17 residues. CDR3 coding DNA: TGTGCCAGCAGCTTTTCCCGGGACAGCCTCTCCTACAATGAGCAGTTCTTC. Encoded protein: CASSFSRDSLSYNEQFF. Full variable domain (remainder filled in from reference TRBV5-8 and TRBJ2-1): EAGVTQSPTHLIKTRGQQATLRCSPISGHTSVYWYQQALGLGLQFLLWYDEGEERNRGNFPPRFSGRQFPNYSSELNVNALELEDSALYLCASSFSRDSLSYNEQFFGPGTRLTVL.

The table lists this clonotype with a few counts. The chain couples TRBV29-1 to TRBJ1-2; 7 nucleotides match TRBD1. The J segment lost 4 bases and the V segment lost 7 bases, leaving 3 bases of the junction unmatched. The germline CDR1 and CDR2 sequences are SQVTM and ANQGSEA. CDR3 length: 11 residues. CDR3 region: CSGQGSYGYTF. In DNA, the CDR3 is TGCAGCGGACAGGGTTCCTATGGCTACACCTTC.

J is TRBJ2-5 and V is TRBV7-9; 10 bases line up with TRBD2. CDR1 and CDR2 from the germline V gene are SEHNR and FQNEAQ (reference sequence). The CDR3 consists of 17 residues. V gave up 1 base and J gave up 1 base; unmatched junction bases: 6. CDR3 amino acids: CASSLGTSGAFQETQYF. For the CDR3, the DNA is TGTGCCAGCAGCTTAGGGACTAGCGGAGCGTTCCAAGAGACCCAGTACTTC.

The rearrangement links TRBV20-1 to TRBJ2-5, with D perhaps TRBD1 (6 bases). The CDR3 consists of 14 residues. Trimming took off 3 bases at V and 2 bases at J, with 13 bases between the two ends. Germline assignment: CDR1 DFQATT and CDR2 SNEGSKA (reference sequence). CDR3 in DNA: TGCAGTGCTAGTATAGGACAGTATCAAGAGACCCAGTACTTC. Protein: CSASIGQYQETQYF.

The chain couples TRBV28 to TRBJ2-5; 8 bases are shared with TRBD2. The J call is doubtful: the DNA matches TRBJ2-7 better. CDR1 is MDHEN, CDR2 SYDVKM, per germline. The CDR3 covers 15 residues. The CDR3 nucleotides are TGTGCCAGCAACCACTTCGGGACTAGGGCCCCCGAGCAGTACTTC. Its protein is CASNHFGTRAPEQYF.

The V call is TRBV7-9, the J call TRBJ2-7; TRBD2 matches 8 bases. With 2 bases clipped from V and 4 bases from J, the junction kept 4 bases outside the gene matches. The length of the CDR3 is 14 residues. Germline assignment: CDR1 SEHNR and CDR2 FQNEAQ (reference sequence). CDR3 DNA sequence: TGTGCCAGCAGCTTATTAGCGGGGTTATACGAGCAGTACTTC. Translation gives CASSLLAGLYEQYF.

This clonotype was seen more than once but under ten times. The rearrangement uses TRBV9 and TRBJ2-1; 9 nucleotides match TRBD2. Trimming at V came to 0 bases and at J to 5 bases, leaving 6 bases not matched to a gene. CDR3 length: 16 amino acids. Looked up from germline, CDR1 is SGDLS and CDR2 is YYNGEE. The CDR3 is CASSVALSGSHNEQFF. The CDR3 nucleotides are TGTGCCAGCAGCGTAGCTCTTAGCGGGAGCCACAATGAGCAGTTCTTC.

J is TRBJ2-7 and V is TRBV10-3; 11 positions match TRBD2. The V segment lost 6 bases and the J segment 4 bases; nucleotides outside the gene matches: 5. Germline V gene sequence: CDR1 ENHRY, CDR2 SYGVKD. The CDR3 runs to 14 residues. CDR3 sequence reads: CAIRTSGSEYEQYF. The CDR3 nucleotides are TGTGCCATCAGAACTAGCGGGAGTGAATACGAGCAGTACTTC.

This sequence joins TRBV27 and TRBJ2-1, with 14 positions matching TRBD2. With V trimmed by 2 bases and J by 0 bases, 3 bases remained unmatched. The CDR3 consists of 18 residues. Germline values: CDR1 MNHEY, CDR2 SMNVEV (reference sequence). DNA of the CDR3: TGTGCCAGCAGTTTAAGGGGACTAGCGGGGGCCTCCTACAATGAGCAGTTCTTC. Its translation: CASSLRGLAGASYNEQFF.

The chain is built from TRBV24-1 and TRBJ2-7; D may be TRBD2 (5 bases). Germline V gene lookup returns CDR1 KGHDR and CDR2 SFDVKD. The ends were cut back, 1 base at V and 6 bases at J, with 6 bases in the middle. This CDR3 contains 12 residues. The CDR3 DNA reads TGTGCCACCAGTGATTTCGGGGTCGAGCAGTACTTC. Its protein is CATSDFGVEQYF.

The V and J genes are TRBV18 and TRBJ2-5; D unresolved. Trimming took off 2 bases at V and 1 base at J, with 8 bases between the two ends. The CDR3 has 14 residues. Germline V CDR1 and CDR2: KGHSH, LQKENI. The CDR3, as DNA: TGTGCCAGCTCACCAACCGACGCCCAAGAGACCCAGTACTTC. It codes for CASSPTDAQETQYF.

In its sample, this clonotype was seen a few times. The CDR3 DNA is TGTGCCAGCAGCTCCAGGGGCGATGATTCCTACGAGCAGTACTTC. Translated: CASSSRGDDSYEQYF. The V call is TRBV13, the J call TRBJ2-7, with D possibly being TRBD1 (6 bases). Germline CDR1 is PRHDT and CDR2 is FYEKMQ (reference sequence). This CDR3 is 15 amino acids long. V was cut by 4 bases and J by 1 base, with 14 bases left in between.

V and J are TRBV2 and TRBJ2-1; 9 bases match TRBD2. Matching the DNA end better, TRBJ2-5 makes the J call doubtful. This CDR3 contains 16 residues. Germline CDR1 and CDR2: SNHLY and FYNNEI. The CDR3 nucleotides read TGTGCCAGCAGTGAAGGGTACCTAGCGGGAAGCGAGACCCAGTACTTC. Its protein is CASSEGYLAGSETQYF.

The genes are TRBV11-2 and TRBJ1-2; D unresolved. Germline values: CDR1 SGHAT, CDR2 FQNNGV. This CDR3 has 14 residues. Trimming took 5 bases from V and 3 from J, leaving 13 bases between them. CDR3 sequence (DNA): TGTGCCAGCAGCCTCAGAGACGGCCACTATGGCTACACCTTC. Protein product: CASSLRDGHYGYTF.

The chain uses TRBV29-1 and TRBJ1-2; 8 bases agree with TRBD1. V was pared by 7 bases and J by 8 bases, with 9 bases of the junction left unmatched. The CDR3 is 12 residues long. Germline values: CDR1 SQVTM, CDR2 ANQGSEA. CDR3 DNA sequence: TGCAGCGCCAGCTTCGGACAGGGAGGCTACACCTTC. Residues: CSASFGQGGYTF.

In this sample, this clonotype turned up a few times. The chain recombines TRBV12-3 or TRBV12-4 with TRBJ1-5, with D unclear. V lost 5 bases and J lost 4, with 6 bases in between. The CDR3 loop spans 12 amino acids. For the CDR3, the DNA is TGTGCCAGCAGTGATATAAATCAGCCCCAGCATTTT. Residues: CASSDINQPQHF.

This clonotype was picked up many times. This rearrangement joins TRBV28 to TRBJ2-1; 12 bases fit TRBD2. V lost 4 bases, J lost 6 bases, and 7 bases stayed unmatched. CDR1 and CDR2 from the germline V gene are MDHEN and SYDVKM. The CDR3 contains 16 residues. The CDR3 region is CASSSTSGSVSNEQFF. The CDR3 DNA reads as TGTGCCAGCAGTTCGACTAGCGGGAGTGTCTCCAATGAGCAGTTCTTC.

This clonotype has just a few counts. J is TRBJ2-7 and V is TRBV4-1, with a tentative D call TRBD1 (5 bases). CDR3 length: 16 amino acids. Per the germline V gene, CDR1 is MGHRA and CDR2 is YSYEKL. V lost 1 base and J lost 0, with 13 bases in between. CDR3 in DNA: TGCGCCAGCAGCCAAGGGTACAGGACGAGCTCCTACGAGCAGTACTTC. Its translation is CASSQGYRTSSYEQYF.

This clonotype came up a few times. The V gene is TRBV13, the J gene TRBJ2-1, with unresolved D. The V gene's germline CDR1 is PRHDT and CDR2 FYEKMQ (reference sequence). The CDR3 length is 14 residues. V lost 1 base, J lost 4 bases, and 8 bases lay in between. CDR3 sequence: CASSLESGYNEQFF. For the CDR3, the DNA is TGTGCCAGCAGCTTAGAATCTGGGTACAATGAGCAGTTCTTC. Full variable domain (remainder filled in from reference TRBV13 and TRBJ2-1): AAGVIQSPRHLIKEKRETATLKCYPIPRHDTVYWYQQGPGQDPQFLISFYEKMQSDKGSIPDRFSAQQFSDYHSELNMSSLELGDSALYFCASSLESGYNEQFFGPGTRLTVL.

This rearrangement joins TRBV3-1 to TRBJ2-5, with D hard to call. The CDR3 is 12 amino acids. Trimming stripped 0 bases from V and 7 bases from J, with 6 bases between. Germline CDR1 reads LGHDT; CDR2 reads YNNKEL (reference sequence). This chain's CDR3 is CASSQDMATQYF. The CDR3 region has the DNA TGTGCCAGCAGCCAAGATATGGCGACCCAGTACTTC.